The 19 T cell receptor beta chains below all came from one sample that was sequenced in a study of blood T cell repertoires in COVID-19. Libraries were prepared by immunoSEQ multiplex PCR; TCRdb keeps only in-frame clonotypes and omits some of them. The sample holds about 180,000 clones, roughly 85% seen once. Sample: peripheral blood. The receptors originated from a man aged 45-60 years with active or convalescent COVID-19.

The genes are TRBV4-1 and TRBJ2-3; weak D call: TRBD1 (6 bases). This CDR3 has 19 amino acids. Germline CDR1 is MGHRA and CDR2 is YSYEKL. The V end was cut by 0 bases, the J end by 2 bases, with 21 bases between. The CDR3: CASSQDRAPRGKFTDTQYF. The DNA of the CDR3 is TGCGCCAGCAGCCAAGATCGGGCCCCTAGGGGGAAATTCACAGATACGCAGTATTTT.

This chain uses TRBV13 with TRBJ1-4; D not resolved. This CDR3 comprises 14 residues. Germline V gene lookup returns CDR1 PRHDT and CDR2 FYEKMQ (reference sequence). Between the trimmed V and J ends, which lost 2 bases and 5 bases, there was a span of 9 bases. The CDR3 is CASSLLESNEKLFF. The CDR3 region has the DNA TGTGCCAGCAGCTTACTGGAGAGCAATGAAAAACTGTTTTTT.

The chain combines TRBV25-1 with TRBJ2-2; possibly TRBD2 for D (6 bases). V gave up 3 bases and J gave up 0 bases, with 8 bases separating them. The CDR3 covers 15 residues. Germline-derived CDR1 and CDR2 are MGHDK and SYGVNS. The CDR3 nucleotides read TGTGCCAGCAGTGAGGCGGGGACGAACACCGGGGAGCTGTTTTTT. Amino acids: CASSEAGTNTGELFF.

The chain combines TRBV18 with TRBJ1-2, with unresolved D. The ends were cut back, 2 bases at V and 4 bases at J, with 14 bases in the middle. Germline CDR1 reads KGHSH; CDR2 reads LQKENI. The CDR3 is 15 residues long. For the CDR3, the DNA is TGTGCCAGCTCACCAGAGCGGACGGCGGTCTATGGCTACACCTTC. As protein: CASSPERTAVYGYTF.

This clone was detected a few times. The rearrangement uses TRBV12-3 or TRBV12-4 and TRBJ2-7; D may be TRBD1 (5 bases). The V end was cut by 5 bases, the J end by 4 bases, with 12 bases between. This CDR3 is built from 13 residues. This CDR3 reads CASSPQGPYEQYF. CDR3 DNA sequence: TGTGCCAGCAGTCCCCAGGGTCCGTACGAGCAGTACTTC.

J is TRBJ2-5 and V is TRBV7-2, with 12 positions matching TRBD2. CDR1 and CDR2 from the germline V gene are SGHTA and FQGNSA. The CDR3 sequence is 17 residues long. Germline trimming cut 1 base from V and 5 bases from J; bases unmatched to any gene: 8. The CDR3 nucleotides read TGTGCCAGCAGCTTAGGACTAGCGGGGGATCAAAGCGAGACCCAGTACTTC. Protein product: CASSLGLAGDQSETQYF.

On this clone: Additional DNA sequences in this sample encode the identical CDR3. This chain uses TRBV6-5 with TRBJ1-1; weak D call: TRBD1 (5 bases). Trimming stripped 2 bases from V and 1 base from J, with 8 bases between. The CDR3 loop spans 14 amino acids. Germline V gene sequence: CDR1 MNHEY, CDR2 SVGAGI. CDR3 sequence: CASSYRGRNTEAFF. The CDR3 region has the DNA TGTGCCAGCAGTTACAGGGGCAGGAACACTGAAGCTTTCTTT.

This chain joins TRBV7-3 and TRBJ2-3; D remains ambiguous. The V and J ends lost 2 bases and 5 bases respectively, with 11 bases between them. Germline V gives CDR1 SGHTA, CDR2 FQGTGA. The CDR3 extends over 14 amino acids. The CDR3 region has the DNA TGTGCCAGCAGCTTAGGTCCAGGAATAGATACGCAGTATTTT. Protein: CASSLGPGIDTQYF. The variable domain in full, completed from reference TRBV7-3 and TRBJ2-3, reads GAGVSQTPSNKVTEKGKYVELRCDPISGHTALYWYRQSLGQGPEFLIYFQGTGAADDSGLPNDRFFAVRPEGSVSTLKIQRTERGDSAVYLCASSLGPGIDTQYFGPGTRLTVL.

The chain uses TRBV28 and TRBJ2-5, with D perhaps matching TRBD1 (6 bases). This CDR3 contains 14 residues. Germline lookup yields CDR1 MDHEN and CDR2 SYDVKM. Trimming took 6 bases from V and 5 from J, leaving 16 bases between them. The CDR3 DNA reads as TGTGCCAGCAGAGAGAAAGGGGGTTGGGAGACCCAGTACTTC. The encoded protein is CASREKGGWETQYF.

The V gene is TRBV3-1 (or the pseudogene TRBV3-2), the J gene TRBJ2-1; 8 bases line up with TRBD2. Germline CDR1 LGHDT, CDR2 YNNKEL (reference sequence). The trim removed 3 bases at V and 3 bases at J, leaving 10 bases unmatched. The CDR3 sequence is 17 residues long. The DNA of the CDR3 is TGTGCCAGCAGCCATGGTATGACTAGCGCCCACTACAATGAGCAGTTCTTC. Translation: CASSHGMTSAHYNEQFF.

J is TRBJ2-7 and V is TRBV7-9; 10 bases fit TRBD2. Germline V gene lookup returns CDR1 SEHNR and CDR2 FQNEAQ (reference sequence). The J segment lost 6 bases and the V segment lost 7 bases, leaving 6 bases of the junction unmatched. This CDR3 has 13 amino acids. The CDR3 DNA is TGTGCCAGCACAAGCGGGAGGGCGGGCGAGCAGTACTTC. Its protein product is CASTSGRAGEQYF.

The chain couples TRBV18 to TRBJ2-1, with TRBD2 as a possible D gene (6 bases). Germline V gene sequence: CDR1 KGHSH, CDR2 LQKENI. The CDR3 has 14 amino acids. The V end was cut by 1 base, the J end by 8 bases, with 12 bases between. For the CDR3, the DNA is TGTGCCAGCTCACCACAAGGAGGGAAGGATGAGCAGTTCTTC. Its protein product is CASSPQGGKDEQFF.

V gene TRBV9 combines with J gene TRBJ2-7; 8 bases agree with TRBD2. The germline V gene encodes CDR1 SGDLS and CDR2 YYNGEE. Trimming at V came to 1 base and at J to 0 bases, leaving 6 bases not matched to a gene. CDR3 length: 16 amino acids. The CDR3 DNA sequence: TGTGCCAGCAGCGTATGGGGTAGCGGGGCCTCCTACGAGCAGTACTTC. It is translated as CASSVWGSGASYEQYF.

This clone has a handful of counts. V gene TRBV10-3 combines with J gene TRBJ2-7; a weak D match, TRBD1 (7 bases). Trimming cost V 3 bases and J 2 bases, with 17 bases left between them. In germline, CDR1 is ENHRY, CDR2 SYGVKD. This CDR3 comprises 16 residues. CDR3 amino acids: CAISDQGGQGAYEQYF. CDR3 nucleotides: TGTGCCATCAGTGACCAAGGAGGGCAGGGGGCCTACGAGCAGTACTTC.

CDR3 amino acids: CSAIMTGTLNEAFF. CDR3 DNA: TGCAGCGCCATTATGACAGGGACTCTTAATGAAGCTTTCTTT. The chain links TRBV29-1 to TRBJ1-1; 7 nucleotides match TRBD1. The V gene's germline CDR1 is SQVTM and CDR2 ANQGSEA. The CDR3 is made up of 14 amino acids. The junction had 15 bases not matched to a gene; V was cut back by 7 bases and J by 7 bases.

The chain combines TRBV3-1 (or the pseudogene TRBV3-2) with TRBJ1-1; D unresolved. Per the germline V gene, CDR1 is LGHDT and CDR2 is YNNKEL (reference sequence). The V end was cut by 1 base, the J end by 1 base, with 19 bases between. CDR3 length: 18 residues. Here the CDR3 reads CASSQGWAERLSNTEAFF. CDR3 nucleotide sequence: TGTGCCAGCAGCCAAGGTTGGGCAGAAAGGCTATCGAACACTGAAGCTTTCTTT.

The chain has TRBV25-1 and TRBJ1-6; D possibly corresponds to TRBD1 (5 bases). Germline V gene lookup returns CDR1 MGHDK and CDR2 SYGVNS. The V end was cut by 6 bases, the J end by 9 bases, with 9 bases between. The CDR3 runs 12 residues. In DNA, the CDR3 is TGTGCCAGCAGAGGGGAGGTTTCACCCCTCCACTTT. It yields the protein CASRGEVSPLHF. The entire variable domain, with the rest obtained from reference TRBV25-1 and TRBJ1-6, is as follows: EADIYQTPRYLVIGTGKKITLECSQTMGHDKMYWYQQDPGMELHLIHYSYGVNSTEKGDLSSESTVSRIRTEHFPLTLESARPSHTSQYLCASRGEVSPLHFGNGTRLTVT.

The chain carries TRBV2 and TRBJ1-1; D gene unclear. In germline, CDR1 is SNHLY, CDR2 FYNNEI. V was shortened by 3 bases and J by 5 bases, with 13 bases between the two germline ends. CDR3 length equals 14 residues. The DNA of the CDR3 is TGTGCCAGCAGTGAGAAGAGTAGGAGGACTGAAGCTTTCTTT. The encoded protein is CASSEKSRRTEAFF.

J is TRBJ2-5 and V is TRBV19, with TRBD1 matching over 7 bases. There are 14 residues in the CDR3. Trimming removed 3 bases from V and 3 bases from J; junction bases left unmatched: 4. The V gene's germline CDR1 is LNHDA and CDR2 SQIVND (reference sequence). The CDR3 here is CASSMGQGEETQYF. Written as DNA, the CDR3 is TGTGCCAGTAGTATGGGGCAGGGGGAAGAGACCCAGTACTTC.